Shown below are 24 T cell receptor beta chains from a single sample sequenced in a study of identical twins. TCRdb processed the 5' RACE reads anew with MiXCR; each CDR3 protein has one entry. The sample lists 450,000 to 500,000 distinct CDR3 sequences, more than 13% occurring once. Separately, the same data were catalogued under a study of yellow fever vaccine responses in identical twins.

Sequencing was done on a sample of CD4+ T cells sorted from blood. The receptors come from a woman aged 18-29 years in good health.

This clonotype was seen many times. The gene calls are TRBV10-3 and TRBJ2-5, with D tentatively TRBD2 (6 bases). This CDR3 has 13 amino acids. The V gene's germline CDR1 is ENHRY and CDR2 SYGVKD. Deletions cut 6 bases from V and 7 bases from J, with 15 bases between. In nucleotides, the CDR3 is TGTGCCATCAGGAGGGAGGCCCAGGGGACCCAGTACTTC. Its translation: CAIRREAQGTQYF.

This clonotype was seen only a few times. The chain uses TRBV11-3 and TRBJ2-2; 8 positions agree with TRBD1. With 4 bases clipped from V and 4 bases from J, the junction kept 11 bases outside the gene matches. There are 17 residues in the CDR3. Germline lookup yields CDR1 SGHNT and CDR2 YENEEA. The CDR3 nucleotides are TGTGCCAGCAGCTCAGGAGGCGGGACAGGTTTCACCGGGGAGCTGTTTTTT. Protein sequence: CASSSGGGTGFTGELFF.

This clonotype was seen more than once but under ten times. The chain links TRBV4-3 to TRBJ2-7; TRBD2 matches 11 bases. Looked up from germline, CDR1 is LGHNA and CDR2 is YSLEER. Losses at the gene ends were 5 bases for V and 3 bases for J; bases not matched to a gene: 6. This CDR3 has 15 residues. For the CDR3, the DNA is TGCGCCAGCAGCTTAGCGGGAGGGCCCGGCTACGAGCAGTACTTC. It encodes CASSLAGGPGYEQYF.

This clonotype has just a few counts. V gene TRBV5-5 combines with J gene TRBJ2-3; TRBD2 agrees at 7 bases. This CDR3 has 16 residues. Germline CDR1 SGHKS, CDR2 YYEKEE (reference sequence). V shed 5 bases and J 6 bases; nucleotides not matched to a gene: 15. The CDR3 is CASRRFGAGEGDTQYF. Written as DNA, the CDR3 is TGTGCCAGCAGACGGTTCGGGGCGGGAGAGGGGGATACGCAGTATTTT.

The chain couples TRBV6-1 to TRBJ2-5, with a weak D call TRBD1 (6 bases). Trimming pared 7 bases from V and 5 bases from J, leaving 20 bases between. This CDR3 is 15 amino acids long. From germline, CDR1 is MNHNS and CDR2 SASEGT. In nucleotides, the CDR3 is TGTGCCAGCACAGTACAGGGCGAGCACGGGGAGACCCAGTACTTC. Protein sequence: CASTVQGEHGETQYF.

This clonotype showed up many times. The CDR3 sequence: CASSSSTSRRGLGNEQFF. The CDR3 region has the DNA TGTGCCAGCAGCTCGTCTACTTCACGGCGGGGCTTGGGCAATGAGCAGTTCTTC. The V and J genes are TRBV11-2 and TRBJ2-1; D is perhaps TRBD2 (6 bases). The germline gives CDR1 SGHAT, CDR2 FQNNGV. The CDR3 runs to 18 residues. Trimming shortened V by 4 bases and J by 6 bases, and 25 bases separated the two germline ends.

V and J are TRBV15 and TRBJ2-7; D tentatively fits TRBD1 or TRBD2 (5 bases each). V was clipped by 0 bases and J by 3 bases, with 15 bases between them. Looked up from germline, CDR1 is LNHNV and CDR2 is YYDKDF (reference sequence). The CDR3 contains 16 residues. The CDR3 nucleotides read TGTGCCACCAGCAGAGACCCCCCCGGGGCAGGCTACGAGCAGTACTTC. As protein: CATSRDPPGAGYEQYF. Full variable domain (outside the CDR3, taken from reference TRBV15 and TRBJ2-7): DAMVIQNPRYQVTQFGKPVTLSCSQTLNHNVMYWYQQKSSQAPKLLFHYYDKDFNNEADTPDNFQSRRPNTSFCFLDIRSPGLGDTAMYLCATSRDPPGAGYEQYFGPGTRLTVT.

CDR3 DNA: TGTGCCAGCACCTCGGAAACTAGCGCCAATGAGCAGTTCTTC. Its translation is CASTSETSANEQFF. The V call is TRBV7-9, the J call TRBJ2-1, with 7 bases matching TRBD2. CDR1 SEHNR and CDR2 FQNEAQ come from the germline V gene (reference sequence). Trimming cost V 7 bases and J 6 bases; bases outside gene matches: 9. The CDR3 has 14 residues.

The rearrangement uses TRBV5-1 and TRBJ2-7; D might be TRBD2 (7 bases). Looked up from germline, CDR1 is SGHRS and CDR2 is YFSETQ. V lost 1 base and J 5 bases, leaving 16 bases between the germline ends. The CDR3 runs to 15 residues. CDR3 sequence reads: CASSLFGGREDEQYF. The CDR3 DNA is TGCGCCAGCAGCTTGTTCGGGGGGCGCGAGGACGAGCAGTACTTC.

The chain recombines TRBV7-2 with TRBJ2-7; the D call may be TRBD1 or TRBD2 (5 bases each). This CDR3 region has 13 residues. CDR1 SGHTA and CDR2 FQGNSA come from the germline V gene. V lost 5 bases and J 3 bases, leaving 11 bases between the germline ends. This CDR3 is CASSKRGGYEQYF. The CDR3 DNA reads TGTGCCAGCAGCAAACGTGGGGGCTACGAGCAGTACTTC.

A few counts support this clonotype. The DNA for the CDR3 is TGTGCCAGCAGTTTAGGGGGGCTCAAATCTTACGAGCAGTACTTC. As protein: CASSLGGLKSYEQYF. The chain couples TRBV28 to TRBJ2-7, with D perhaps given as TRBD1 or TRBD2 (6 bases each). The germline CDR1 and CDR2 sequences are MDHEN and SYDVKM. V was pared by 2 bases and J by 4 bases, with 15 bases between. The CDR3 has 15 residues.

The CDR3 DNA follows: TGCGCCAGCAGCTCCCGATTGGGTGGAGAGACCCAGTACTTC. Translated: CASSSRLGGETQYF. The chain joins TRBV5-1 to TRBJ2-5, with D uncertain. V lost 3 bases and J 4 bases, leaving 13 bases between the germline ends. The CDR3 is made up of 14 amino acids. Germline CDR1 is SGHRS and CDR2 is YFSETQ. The entire variable domain, with the rest obtained from reference TRBV5-1 and TRBJ2-5, is as follows: KAGVTQTPRYLIKTRGQQVTLSCSPISGHRSVSWYQQTPGQGLQFLFEYFSETQRNKGNFPGRFSGRQFSNSRSEMNVSTLELGDSALYLCASSSRLGGETQYFGPGTRLLVL.

Only a few counts were recorded for this clonotype. The chain employs TRBV5-1 and TRBJ1-1; TRBD1 is a possible D gene (5 bases). V was trimmed by 4 bases and J by 7 bases, leaving 14 bases between them. Germline V gives CDR1 SGHRS, CDR2 YFSETQ. The CDR3 contains 13 residues. CDR3 amino acids: CASSVGLGGEAFF. The CDR3 bases are TGCGCCAGCAGCGTGGGGCTGGGGGGTGAAGCTTTCTTT.

This clonotype was observed a few times. The CDR3 is CASTQGEGGYTF. CDR3 coding DNA: TGTGCCAGCACTCAGGGGGAGGGGGGCTACACCTTC. The chain joins TRBV28 to TRBJ1-2; 7 nucleotides match TRBD1. The CDR3 loop spans 12 amino acids. Germline V gene lookup returns CDR1 MDHEN and CDR2 SYDVKM. V gave up 7 bases and J gave up 8 bases; unmatched junction bases: 7.

V gene TRBV12-3 or TRBV12-4 combines with J gene TRBJ2-4; D remains ambiguous. The CDR3 consists of 11 residues. Trimming cost V 8 bases and J 6 bases, with 8 bases left between them. The CDR3 bases are TGTGCCAGCTCAGCCTCAAACATTCAGTACTTC. Its protein is CASSASNIQYF.

This clonotype occurred many times. The V gene is TRBV12-3 or TRBV12-4, the J gene TRBJ1-5; D is undetermined. Trimming took off 3 bases at V and 5 bases at J, with 8 bases between the two ends. The CDR3 loop spans 13 amino acids. The chain's CDR3 is CASSLGSDQPQHF. DNA of the CDR3: TGTGCCAGCAGTTTGGGCAGTGATCAGCCCCAGCATTTT.

This clonotype has ten or more counts. The chain employs TRBV10-1 and TRBJ2-2; TRBD2 matches at 13 bases. The CDR3 runs 17 residues. Germline loops: CDR1 WNHNN, CDR2 SYGVQD (reference sequence). V trimming: 2 bases; J trimming: 5 bases; junction bases outside the gene matches: 5. The CDR3, as DNA: TGCGCCAGCAGTGAGACCGGACTAGCGGGAGTTACCGGGGAGCTGTTTTTT. Translated, it gives CASSETGLAGVTGELFF.

The V and J genes are TRBV4-2 and TRBJ1-4; unclear D gene. The germline V and J ends were trimmed by 1 base and 5 bases, with 14 bases remaining between them. Germline V gives CDR1 LGHNA, CDR2 YNFKEQ. CDR3 size: 16 residues. The CDR3 DNA follows: TGTGCCAGCAGCCAAGGTGAAAGTCGCACCAATGAAAAACTGTTTTTT. As protein: CASSQGESRTNEKLFF.

The chain employs TRBV10-2 and TRBJ2-6; maybe TRBD1 (6 bases). V lost 6 bases to trimming and J lost 0 bases, with 12 bases between them. The CDR3 has 16 residues. The V gene's germline CDR1 is WSHSY and CDR2 SAAADI. For the CDR3, the DNA is TGCGCCAGCAGGGGGGACACTTACTCTGGGGCCAACGTCCTGACTTTC. It yields the protein CASRGDTYSGANVLTF.

The chain links TRBV6-5 to TRBJ2-7; D is undetermined. The V end was cut by 0 bases, the J end by 2 bases, with 11 bases between. The germline CDR1 and CDR2 sequences are MNHEY and SVGAGI. This CDR3 is 15 amino acids long. CDR3 residues: CASSYSSSGPYEQYF. The CDR3 nucleotides read TGTGCCAGCAGTTACTCGTCATCCGGGCCCTACGAGCAGTACTTC.

This clonotype appeared a few times. The V call is TRBV3-1, the J call TRBJ2-5, with TRBD1 matching over 7 bases. CDR1 LGHDT and CDR2 YNNKEL come from the germline V gene (reference sequence). The V segment lost 4 bases and the J segment 6 bases; nucleotides outside the gene matches: 14. The CDR3 is made up of 16 amino acids. This CDR3 reads CASSPGQSGRWKTQYF. The CDR3 DNA follows: TGTGCCAGCAGCCCGGGACAGTCGGGACGGTGGAAGACCCAGTACTTC.

This clonotype was seen a handful of times. V and J are TRBV3-1 and TRBJ2-3; 7 bases fit TRBD2. After removal of 5 bases from V and 4 bases from J, the junction contained 18 bases not matched to a gene. Germline V gene sequence: CDR1 LGHDT, CDR2 YNNKEL (reference sequence). The CDR3 is 18 amino acids. Here the CDR3 reads CASSSRTPVGGSPDTQYF. In DNA form, the CDR3 reads TGTGCCAGCAGCTCCCGCACCCCGGTGGGCGGGAGCCCAGATACGCAGTATTTT.

This clonotype was seen ten or more times. J is TRBJ1-2 and V is TRBV29-1; no clear D gene. V shed 1 base and J shed 6 bases, with 3 bases lying between them. The CDR3 has 10 residues. Germline V gives CDR1 SQVTM, CDR2 ANQGSEA. The CDR3 reads CSVEGDGYTF. The CDR3 region has the DNA TGCAGCGTTGAAGGGGATGGCTACACCTTC.

This clonotype was observed a handful of times. The V and J genes are TRBV5-6 and TRBJ2-7; D call uncertain. The CDR3 is 14 amino acids. Trimming took 0 bases from V and 2 from J, leaving 9 bases between them. Germline lookup yields CDR1 SGHDT and CDR2 YYEEEE. Written as DNA, the CDR3 is TGTGCCAGCAGCTTGGGGGGTTATACCTACGAGCAGTACTTC. This sequence encodes CASSLGGYTYEQYF.